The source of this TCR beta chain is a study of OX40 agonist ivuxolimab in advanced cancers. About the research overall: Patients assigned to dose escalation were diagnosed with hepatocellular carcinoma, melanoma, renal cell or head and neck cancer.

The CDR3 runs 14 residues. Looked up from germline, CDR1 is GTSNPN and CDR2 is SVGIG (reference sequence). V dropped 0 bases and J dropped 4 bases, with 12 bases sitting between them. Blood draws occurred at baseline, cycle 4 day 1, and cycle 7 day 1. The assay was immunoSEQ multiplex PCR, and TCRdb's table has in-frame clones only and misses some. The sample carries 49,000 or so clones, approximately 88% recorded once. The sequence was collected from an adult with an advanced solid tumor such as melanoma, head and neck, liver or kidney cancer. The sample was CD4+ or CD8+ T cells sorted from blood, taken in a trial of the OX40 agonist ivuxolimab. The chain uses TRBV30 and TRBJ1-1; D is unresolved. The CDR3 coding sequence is TGTGCCTGGAGTGTACTCCCTACCTTCACTGAAGCTTTCTTT. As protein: CAWSVLPTFTEAFF.